Presented here are 7 T cell receptor beta chains from one specimen sequenced in a study of T cell responses to AZD1222 COVID-19 vaccine. Produced via immunoSEQ multiplex PCR; TCRdb's table is partial and in-frame only. Among tens of thousands of clones listed, around 92% were seen once. Sequenced here: peripheral blood, sampled 28 days after the second AZD1222 dose. These receptor sequences come from an adult who received the AZD1222 COVID-19 vaccine.

The chain is built from TRBV30 and TRBJ1-1; 8 nucleotides align to TRBD1. CDR1 and CDR2 (germline): GTSNPN, SVGIG (reference sequence). V shed 3 bases and J 3 bases; nucleotides not matched to a gene: 6. This CDR3 is 14 amino acids long. For the CDR3, the DNA is TGTGCCTGGAGCTCAGGGGGCGGATACACTGAAGCTTTCTTT. Protein product: CAWSSGGGYTEAFF. The full variable domain, its missing parts supplied by reference TRBV30 and TRBJ1-1, is SQTIHQWPATLVQPVGSPLSLECTVEGTSNPNLYWYRQAAGRGLQLLFYSVGIGQISSEVPQNLSASRPQDRQFILSSKKLLLSDSGFYLCAWSSGGGYTEAFFGQGTRLTVV.

The chain recombines TRBV18 with TRBJ2-2, with TRBD2 identical over 7 bases. CDR3 length equals 16 residues. The V gene end was trimmed by 0 bases and the J gene end by 2 bases; junction bases not matched to a gene: 3. Germline V CDR1 and CDR2: KGHSH, LQKENI. CDR3 bases: TGTGCCAGCTCACCACCGGGACTACAAAACACCGGGGAGCTGTTTTTT. As protein: CASSPPGLQNTGELFF.

In its sample, this clone was seen a few times. The chain carries TRBV24-1 and TRBJ1-4, with 10 positions matching TRBD1. CDR3 length equals 15 residues. Germline CDR1 is KGHDR and CDR2 is SFDVKD. With V trimmed by 3 bases and J by 6 bases, 3 bases remained unmatched. The CDR3 DNA is TGTGCCACCAGTGATGGCGGGACAGGGGATGAAAAACTGTTTTTT. It is translated as CATSDGGTGDEKLFF.

The chain combines TRBV7-9 with TRBJ2-5; 8 nucleotides align to TRBD1. CDR3 length: 15 amino acids. From germline, CDR1 is SEHNR and CDR2 FQNEAQ (reference sequence). V trimming: 5 bases; J trimming: 5 bases; junction bases outside the gene matches: 10. CDR3 nucleotide sequence: TGTGCCAGCAGCCCCGGACAGGGTTTCGTGGAGACCCAGTACTTC. Its protein is CASSPGQGFVETQYF.

The chain joins TRBV7-2 to TRBJ1-3; 7 positions match TRBD1. Unmatched junction bases numbered 2, after V lost 5 bases and J lost 4 bases. The CDR3 length is 13 residues. Germline V gives CDR1 SGHTA, CDR2 FQGNSA. As DNA, the CDR3 is TGTGCCAGCAGCCGGGACAGAGGAAACACCATATATTTT. Amino acid sequence: CASSRDRGNTIYF. The entire variable domain, with the rest obtained from reference TRBV7-2 and TRBJ1-3, is as follows: GAGVSQSPSNKVTEKGKDVELRCDPISGHTALYWYRQSLGQGLEFLIYFQGNSAPDKSGLPSDRFSAERTGGSVSTLTIQRTQQEDSAVYLCASSRDRGNTIYFGEGSWLTVV.

V is TRBV6-5 and J is TRBJ2-1; 7 nucleotides line up with TRBD2. In germline, CDR1 is MNHEY, CDR2 SVGAGI. Trimming took 7 bases from V and 12 from J; bases not matched to a gene: 18. The CDR3 runs 15 residues. In nucleotides, the CDR3 is TGTGCCAGCAAGGGCGGGAGCCATGAGGTTGAGAGGCAGTTCTTC. It codes for CASKGGSHEVERQFF.

The chain combines TRBV18 with TRBJ2-2, with a weak D call TRBD1 (6 bases). CDR3 length: 15 residues. Germline V lookup: CDR1 KGHSH, CDR2 LQKENI. V was trimmed by 5 bases and J by 5 bases, leaving 15 bases between them. DNA for the CDR3: TGTGCCAGCTCAGTTCAACAGGGTGGAACCGGGGAGCTGTTTTTT. Translation gives CASSVQQGGTGELFF.